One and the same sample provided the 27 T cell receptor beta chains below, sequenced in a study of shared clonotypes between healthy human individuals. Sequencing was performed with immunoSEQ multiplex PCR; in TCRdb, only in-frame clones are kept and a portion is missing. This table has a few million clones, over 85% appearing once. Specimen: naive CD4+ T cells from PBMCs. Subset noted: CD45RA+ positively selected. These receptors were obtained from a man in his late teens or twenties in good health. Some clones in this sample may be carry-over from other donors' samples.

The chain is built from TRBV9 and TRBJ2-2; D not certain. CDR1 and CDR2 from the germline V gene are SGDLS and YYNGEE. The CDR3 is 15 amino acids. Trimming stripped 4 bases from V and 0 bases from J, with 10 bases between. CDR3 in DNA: TGTGCCAGCAGCCTTCATCCAGCGAACACCGGGGAGCTGTTTTTT. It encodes CASSLHPANTGELFF.

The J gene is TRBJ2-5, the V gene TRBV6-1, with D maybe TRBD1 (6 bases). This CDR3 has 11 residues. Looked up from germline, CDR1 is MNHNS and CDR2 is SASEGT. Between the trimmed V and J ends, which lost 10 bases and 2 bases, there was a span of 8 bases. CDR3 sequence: CANREQETQYF. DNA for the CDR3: TGTGCCAACAGGGAACAAGAGACCCAGTACTTC.

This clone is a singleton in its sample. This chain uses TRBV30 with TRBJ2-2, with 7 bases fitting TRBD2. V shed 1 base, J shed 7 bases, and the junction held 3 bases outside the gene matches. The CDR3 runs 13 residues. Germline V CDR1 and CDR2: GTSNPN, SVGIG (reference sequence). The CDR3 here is CAWSESGNGELFF. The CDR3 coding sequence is TGTGCCTGGAGTGAGAGCGGGAACGGGGAGCTGTTTTTT.

The CDR3 DNA sequence: TGTGCCAGCAGCTTTTCTAGCGGAACCTCCTACGAGCAGTACTTC. Residues: CASSFSSGTSYEQYF. The chain employs TRBV28 and TRBJ2-7; the match to TRBD2 covers 7 bases. The CDR3 spans 15 residues. CDR1 and CDR2 (germline): MDHEN, SYDVKM. With 6 bases clipped from V and 0 bases from J, the junction kept 8 bases outside the gene matches.

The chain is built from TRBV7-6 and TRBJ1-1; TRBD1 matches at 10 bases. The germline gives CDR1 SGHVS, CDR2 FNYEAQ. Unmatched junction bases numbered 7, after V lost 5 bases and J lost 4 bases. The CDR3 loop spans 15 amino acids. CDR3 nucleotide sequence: TGTGCCAGCAGCGGAACCGGGACAGGGGCCACTGAAGCTTTCTTT. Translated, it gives CASSGTGTGATEAFF.

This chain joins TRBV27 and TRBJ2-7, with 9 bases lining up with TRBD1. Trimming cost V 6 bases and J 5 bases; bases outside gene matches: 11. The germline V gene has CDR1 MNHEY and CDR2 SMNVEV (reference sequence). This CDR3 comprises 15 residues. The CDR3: CASSLTGTGKNEQYF. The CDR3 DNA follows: TGTGCCAGCAGCTTAACCGGGACAGGGAAGAACGAGCAGTACTTC.

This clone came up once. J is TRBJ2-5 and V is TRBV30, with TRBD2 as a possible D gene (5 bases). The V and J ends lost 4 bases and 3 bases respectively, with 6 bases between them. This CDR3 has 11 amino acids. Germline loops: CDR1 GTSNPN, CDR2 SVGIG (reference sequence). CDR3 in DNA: TGTGCCTGGAAGGGAGAAGAGACCCAGTACTTC. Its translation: CAWKGEETQYF.

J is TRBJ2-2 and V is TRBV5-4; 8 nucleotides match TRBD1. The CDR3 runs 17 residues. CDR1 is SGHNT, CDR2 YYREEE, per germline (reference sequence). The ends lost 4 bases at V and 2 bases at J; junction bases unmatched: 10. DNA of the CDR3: TGTGCCAGCAGCACTCCAAAGGACAGGGCCAACACCGGGGAGCTGTTTTTT. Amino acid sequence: CASSTPKDRANTGELFF.

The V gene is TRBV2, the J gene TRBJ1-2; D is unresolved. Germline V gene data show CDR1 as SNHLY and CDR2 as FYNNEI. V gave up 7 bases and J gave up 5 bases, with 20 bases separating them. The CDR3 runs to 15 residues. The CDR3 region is CASTEVERDGYGYTF. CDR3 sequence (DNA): TGTGCCAGCACCGAGGTGGAGAGGGATGGGTATGGCTACACCTTC.

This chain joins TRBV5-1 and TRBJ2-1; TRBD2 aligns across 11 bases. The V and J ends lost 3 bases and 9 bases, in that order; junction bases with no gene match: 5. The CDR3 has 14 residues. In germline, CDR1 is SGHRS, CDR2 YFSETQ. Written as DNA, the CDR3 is TGCGCCAGCAGCTCCGGACTAGCGGGTAGTGAGCAGTTCTTC. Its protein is CASSSGLAGSEQFF.

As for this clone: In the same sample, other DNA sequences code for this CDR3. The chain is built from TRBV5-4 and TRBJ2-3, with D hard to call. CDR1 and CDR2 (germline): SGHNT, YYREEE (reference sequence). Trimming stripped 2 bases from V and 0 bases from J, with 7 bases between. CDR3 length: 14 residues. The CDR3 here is CASSLKSSTDTQYF. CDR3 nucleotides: TGTGCCAGCAGCTTAAAGTCTAGCACAGATACGCAGTATTTT.

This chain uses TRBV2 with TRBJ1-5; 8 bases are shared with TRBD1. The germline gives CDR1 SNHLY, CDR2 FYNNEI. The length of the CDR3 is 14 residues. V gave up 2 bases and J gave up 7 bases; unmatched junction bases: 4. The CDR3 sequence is CASSEQGARQPQHF. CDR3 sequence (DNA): TGTGCCAGCAGTGAACAGGGGGCAAGGCAGCCCCAGCATTTT.

Here the CDR3 DNA reads TGTGCCAGCTCCTCGGACAGGACGGGCACAGATACGCAGTATTTT. This encodes CASSSDRTGTDTQYF. This chain links TRBV6-1 with TRBJ2-3, with 7 bases lining up with TRBD1. Trimming cost V 8 bases and J 1 base; bases outside gene matches: 9. From germline, CDR1 is MNHNS and CDR2 SASEGT. The CDR3 is 15 residues long.

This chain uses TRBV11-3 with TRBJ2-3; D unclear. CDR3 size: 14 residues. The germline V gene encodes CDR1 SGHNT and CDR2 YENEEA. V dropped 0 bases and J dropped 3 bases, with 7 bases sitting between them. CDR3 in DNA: TGTGCCAGCAGCTTAGAACCCTGGACAGATACGCAGTATTTT. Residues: CASSLEPWTDTQYF. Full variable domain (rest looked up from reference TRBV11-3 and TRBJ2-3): EAGVVQSPRYKIIEKKQPVAFWCNPISGHNTLYWYLQNLGQGPELLIRYENEEAVDDSQLPKDRFSAERLKGVDSTLKIQPAELGDSAVYLCASSLEPWTDTQYFGPGTRLTVL.

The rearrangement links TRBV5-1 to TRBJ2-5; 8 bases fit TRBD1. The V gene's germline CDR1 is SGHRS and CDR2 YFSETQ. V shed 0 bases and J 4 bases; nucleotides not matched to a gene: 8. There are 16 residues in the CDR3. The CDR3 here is CASSLVAGGVTETQYF. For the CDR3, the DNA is TGCGCCAGCAGCTTGGTGGCAGGGGGCGTCACAGAGACCCAGTACTTC.

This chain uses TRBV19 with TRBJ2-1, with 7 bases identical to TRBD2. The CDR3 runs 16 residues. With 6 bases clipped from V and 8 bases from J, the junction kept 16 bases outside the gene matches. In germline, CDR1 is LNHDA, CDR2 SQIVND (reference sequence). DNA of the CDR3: TGTGCCAGTAGGTCAATGGGGGGGAGTAGCGTCGATGAGCAGTTCTTC. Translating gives CASRSMGGSSVDEQFF.

CDR3 sequence: CASSPVLLYNEQFF. DNA for the CDR3: TGTGCCAGCAGTCCGGTCCTCCTATACAATGAGCAGTTCTTC. The genes are TRBV6-5 and TRBJ2-1; D is unclear. CDR1 and CDR2 from the germline V gene are MNHEY and SVGAGI. Trimming removed 5 bases from V and 4 bases from J, with 12 bases in between. The CDR3 runs to 14 residues.

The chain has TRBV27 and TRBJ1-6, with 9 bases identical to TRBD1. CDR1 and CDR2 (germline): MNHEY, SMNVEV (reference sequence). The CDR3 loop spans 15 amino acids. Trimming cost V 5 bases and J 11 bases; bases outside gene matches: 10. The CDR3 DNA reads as TGTGCCAGCAGTGCGGGACAGGGCCTTGGGCCACCCCTCCACTTT. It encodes CASSAGQGLGPPLHF.

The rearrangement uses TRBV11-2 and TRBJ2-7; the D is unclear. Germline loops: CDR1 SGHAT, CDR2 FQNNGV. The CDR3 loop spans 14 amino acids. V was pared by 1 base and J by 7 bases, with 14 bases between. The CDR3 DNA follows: TGTGCCAGCAGCTTAGTCGCGCGCCCCAGGGAGCAGTACTTC. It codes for CASSLVARPREQYF.

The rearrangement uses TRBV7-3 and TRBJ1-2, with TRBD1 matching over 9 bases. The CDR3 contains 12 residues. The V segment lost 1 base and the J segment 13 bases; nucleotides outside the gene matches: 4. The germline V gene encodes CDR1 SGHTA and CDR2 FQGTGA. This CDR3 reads CASSLMGQGFTF. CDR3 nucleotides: TGTGCCAGCAGCTTAATGGGACAGGGATTCACCTTC.

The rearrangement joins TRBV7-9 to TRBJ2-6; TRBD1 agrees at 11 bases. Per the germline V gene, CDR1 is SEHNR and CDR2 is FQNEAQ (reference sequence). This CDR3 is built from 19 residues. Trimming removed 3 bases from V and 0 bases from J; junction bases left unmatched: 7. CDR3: CASSFRTGGRGSGANVLTF. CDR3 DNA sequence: TGTGCCAGCAGCTTTCGGACAGGGGGCAGAGGCTCTGGGGCCAACGTCCTGACTTTC.

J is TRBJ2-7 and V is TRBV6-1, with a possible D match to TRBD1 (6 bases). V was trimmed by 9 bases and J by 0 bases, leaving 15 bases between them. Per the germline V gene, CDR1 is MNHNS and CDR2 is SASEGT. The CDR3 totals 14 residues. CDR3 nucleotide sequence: TGTGCCAGTCGAAAGACAGGAGTCTCCTACGAGCAGTACTTC. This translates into CASRKTGVSYEQYF.

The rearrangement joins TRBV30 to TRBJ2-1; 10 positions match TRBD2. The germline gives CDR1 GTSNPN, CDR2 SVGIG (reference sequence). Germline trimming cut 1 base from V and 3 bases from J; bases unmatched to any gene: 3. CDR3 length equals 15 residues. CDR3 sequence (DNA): TGTGCCTGGAGTGGCACTAGCGGGAACTACAATGAGCAGTTCTTC. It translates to CAWSGTSGNYNEQFF.

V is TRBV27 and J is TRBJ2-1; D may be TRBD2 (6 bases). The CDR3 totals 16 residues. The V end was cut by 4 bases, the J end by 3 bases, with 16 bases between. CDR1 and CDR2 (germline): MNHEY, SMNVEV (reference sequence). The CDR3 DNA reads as TGTGCCAGCAGTTCAAGGACTACCCCATACTACAATGAGCAGTTCTTC. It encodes CASSSRTTPYYNEQFF.

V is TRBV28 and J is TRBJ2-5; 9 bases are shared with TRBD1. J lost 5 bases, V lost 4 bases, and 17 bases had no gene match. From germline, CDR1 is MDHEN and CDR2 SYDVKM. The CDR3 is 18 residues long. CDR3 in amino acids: CASSSDPSPGQGGETQYF. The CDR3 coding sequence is TGTGCCAGCAGTTCAGACCCGTCCCCGGGACAGGGAGGCGAGACCCAGTACTTC.

The CDR3 here is CASSTETGSYNEQFF. In DNA form, the CDR3 reads TGTGCCAGCAGCACCGAGACAGGGTCCTACAATGAGCAGTTCTTC. V usage is TRBV7-2 and J usage is TRBJ2-1; 7 bases match TRBD1. Germline CDR1 is SGHTA and CDR2 is FQGNSA. Germline trimming cut 5 bases from V and 1 base from J; bases unmatched to any gene: 5. The CDR3 runs 15 residues.

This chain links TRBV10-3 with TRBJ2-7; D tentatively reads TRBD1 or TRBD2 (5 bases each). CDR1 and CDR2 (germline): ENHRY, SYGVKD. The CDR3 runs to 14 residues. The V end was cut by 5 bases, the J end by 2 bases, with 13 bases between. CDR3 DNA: TGTGCCATCAGTCACCGGCAGGGACCCTACGAGCAGTACTTC. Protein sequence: CAISHRQGPYEQYF.